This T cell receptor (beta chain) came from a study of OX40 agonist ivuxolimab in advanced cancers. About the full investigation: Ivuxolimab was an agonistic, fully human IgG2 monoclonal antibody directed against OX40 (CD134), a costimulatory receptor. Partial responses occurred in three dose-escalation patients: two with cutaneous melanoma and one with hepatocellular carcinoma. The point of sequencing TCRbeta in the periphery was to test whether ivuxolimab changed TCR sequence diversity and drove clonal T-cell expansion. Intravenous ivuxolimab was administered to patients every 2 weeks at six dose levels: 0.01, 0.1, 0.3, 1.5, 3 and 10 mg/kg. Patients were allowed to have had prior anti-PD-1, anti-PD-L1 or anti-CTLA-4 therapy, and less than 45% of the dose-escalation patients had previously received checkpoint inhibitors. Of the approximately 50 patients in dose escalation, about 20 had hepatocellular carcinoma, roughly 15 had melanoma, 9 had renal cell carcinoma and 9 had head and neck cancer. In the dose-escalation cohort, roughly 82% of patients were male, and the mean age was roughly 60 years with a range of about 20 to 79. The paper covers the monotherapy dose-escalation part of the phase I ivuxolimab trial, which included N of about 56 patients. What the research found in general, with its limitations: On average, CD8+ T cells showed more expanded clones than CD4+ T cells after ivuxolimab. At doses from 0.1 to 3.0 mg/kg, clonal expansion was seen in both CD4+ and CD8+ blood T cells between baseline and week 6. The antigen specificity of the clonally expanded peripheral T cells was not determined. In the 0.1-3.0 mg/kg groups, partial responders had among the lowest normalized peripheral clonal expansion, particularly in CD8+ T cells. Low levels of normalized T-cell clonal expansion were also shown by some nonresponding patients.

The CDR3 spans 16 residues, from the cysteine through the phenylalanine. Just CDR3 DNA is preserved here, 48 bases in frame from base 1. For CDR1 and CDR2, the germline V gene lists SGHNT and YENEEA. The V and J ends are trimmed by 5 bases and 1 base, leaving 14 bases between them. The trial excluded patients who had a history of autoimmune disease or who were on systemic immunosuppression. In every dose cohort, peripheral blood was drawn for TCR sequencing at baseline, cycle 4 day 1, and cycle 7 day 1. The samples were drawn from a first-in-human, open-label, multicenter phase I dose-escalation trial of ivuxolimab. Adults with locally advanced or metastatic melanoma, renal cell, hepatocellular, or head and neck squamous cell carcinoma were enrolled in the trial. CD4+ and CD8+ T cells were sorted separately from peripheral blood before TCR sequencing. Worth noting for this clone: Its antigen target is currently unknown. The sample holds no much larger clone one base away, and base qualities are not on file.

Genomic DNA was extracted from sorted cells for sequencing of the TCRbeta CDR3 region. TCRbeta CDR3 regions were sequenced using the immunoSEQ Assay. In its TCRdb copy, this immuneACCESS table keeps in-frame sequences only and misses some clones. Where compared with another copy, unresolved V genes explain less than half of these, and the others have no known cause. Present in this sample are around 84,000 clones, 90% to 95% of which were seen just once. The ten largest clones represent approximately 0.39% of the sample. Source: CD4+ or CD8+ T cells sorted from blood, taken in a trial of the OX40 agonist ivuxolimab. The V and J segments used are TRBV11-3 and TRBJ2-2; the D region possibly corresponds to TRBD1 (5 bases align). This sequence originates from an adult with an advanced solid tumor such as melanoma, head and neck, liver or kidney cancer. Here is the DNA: TGTGCCAGCAGCCGAAAACTAACAGGGAACACCGGGGAGCTGTTTTTT. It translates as CASSRKLTGNTGELFF.